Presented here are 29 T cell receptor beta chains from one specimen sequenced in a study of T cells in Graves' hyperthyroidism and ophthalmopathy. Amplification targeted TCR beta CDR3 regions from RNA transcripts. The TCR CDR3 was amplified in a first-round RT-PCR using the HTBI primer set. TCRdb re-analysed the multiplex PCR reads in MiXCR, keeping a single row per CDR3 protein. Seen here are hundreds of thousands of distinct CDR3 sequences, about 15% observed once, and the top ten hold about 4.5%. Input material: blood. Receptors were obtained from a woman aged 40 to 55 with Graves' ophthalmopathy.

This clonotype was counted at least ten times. The CDR3 region has the DNA TGTGCCAGCAGTTGGGACAGCCGAAACACCATATATTTT. Protein: CASSWDSRNTIYF. The rearrangement uses TRBV12-3 or TRBV12-4 and TRBJ1-3; 7 nucleotides match TRBD1. CDR3 length: 13 residues. Trimming cost V 4 bases and J 5 bases; bases outside gene matches: 2.

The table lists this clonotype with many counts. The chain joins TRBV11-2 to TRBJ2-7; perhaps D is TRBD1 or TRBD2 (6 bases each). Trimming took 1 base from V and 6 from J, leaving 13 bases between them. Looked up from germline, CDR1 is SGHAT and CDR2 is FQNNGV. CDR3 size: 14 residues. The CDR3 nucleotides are TGTGCCAGCAGCTTAGCTCCCGGGGGCCGCGAGCAGTACTTC. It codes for CASSLAPGGREQYF.

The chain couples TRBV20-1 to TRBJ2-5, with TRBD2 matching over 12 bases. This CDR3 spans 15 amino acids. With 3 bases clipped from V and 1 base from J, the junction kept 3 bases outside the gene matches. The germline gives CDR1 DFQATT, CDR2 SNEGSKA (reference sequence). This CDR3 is CSASQLAGGQETQYF. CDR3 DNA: TGCAGTGCTAGCCAACTAGCGGGAGGCCAAGAGACCCAGTACTTC.

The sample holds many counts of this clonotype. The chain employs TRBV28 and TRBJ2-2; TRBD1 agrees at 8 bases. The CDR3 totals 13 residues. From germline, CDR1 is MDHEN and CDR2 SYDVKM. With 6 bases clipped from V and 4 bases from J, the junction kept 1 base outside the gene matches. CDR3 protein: CASSTGGTGELFF. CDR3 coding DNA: TGTGCCAGCAGCACAGGGGGCACCGGGGAGCTGTTTTTT.

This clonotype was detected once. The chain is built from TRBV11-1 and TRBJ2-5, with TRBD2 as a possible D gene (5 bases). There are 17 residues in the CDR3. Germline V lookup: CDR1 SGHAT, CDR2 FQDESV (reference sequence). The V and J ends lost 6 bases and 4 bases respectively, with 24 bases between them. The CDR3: CASSSQPPMDFSETQYF. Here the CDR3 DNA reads TGTGCCAGCAGTTCCCAGCCACCAATGGACTTCTCAGAGACCCAGTACTTC.

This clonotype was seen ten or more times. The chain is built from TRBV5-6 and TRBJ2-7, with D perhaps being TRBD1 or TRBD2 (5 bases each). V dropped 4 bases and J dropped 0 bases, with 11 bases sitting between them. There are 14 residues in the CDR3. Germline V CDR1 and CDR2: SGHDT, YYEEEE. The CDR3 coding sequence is TGTGCCAGCAGCGCCGCAGGGAGCTCCTACGAGCAGTACTTC. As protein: CASSAAGSSYEQYF.

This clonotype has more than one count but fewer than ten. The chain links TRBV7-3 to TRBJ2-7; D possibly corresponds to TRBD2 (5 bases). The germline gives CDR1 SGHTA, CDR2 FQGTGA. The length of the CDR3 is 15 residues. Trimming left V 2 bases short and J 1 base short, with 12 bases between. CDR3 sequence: CASSLLFGESYEQYF. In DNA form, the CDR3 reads TGTGCCAGCAGCTTACTCTTTGGGGAGTCCTACGAGCAGTACTTC.

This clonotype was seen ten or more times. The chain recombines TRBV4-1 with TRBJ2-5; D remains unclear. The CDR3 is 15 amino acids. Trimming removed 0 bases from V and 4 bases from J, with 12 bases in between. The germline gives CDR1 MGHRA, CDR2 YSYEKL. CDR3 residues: CASSQEGAGVETQYF. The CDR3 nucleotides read TGCGCCAGCAGCCAAGAGGGCGCAGGAGTAGAGACCCAGTACTTC.

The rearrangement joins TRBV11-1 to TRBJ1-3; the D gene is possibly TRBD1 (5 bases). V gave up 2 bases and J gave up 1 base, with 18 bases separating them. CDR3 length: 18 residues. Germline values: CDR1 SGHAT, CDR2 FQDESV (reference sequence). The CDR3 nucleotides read TGTGCCAGCAGCTTATCGAGCGGGGGAAAGTCTTCTGGAAACACCATATATTTT. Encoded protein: CASSLSSGGKSSGNTIYF.

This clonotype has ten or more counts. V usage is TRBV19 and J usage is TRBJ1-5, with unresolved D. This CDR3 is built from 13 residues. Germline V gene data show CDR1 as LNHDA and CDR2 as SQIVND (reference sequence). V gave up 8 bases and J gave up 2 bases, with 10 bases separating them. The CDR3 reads CASAAIGNQPQHF. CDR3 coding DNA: TGTGCCAGTGCCGCCATTGGCAATCAGCCCCAGCATTTT. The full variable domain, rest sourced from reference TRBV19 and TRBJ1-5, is DGGITQSPKYLFRKEGQNVTLSCEQNLNHDAMYWYRQDPGQGLRLIYYSQIVNDFQKGDIAEGYSVSREKKESFPLTVTSAQKNPTAFYLCASAAIGNQPQHFGDGTRLSIL.

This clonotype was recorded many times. CDR3 bases: TGCGCCAGCAGGGAGGACAGATGGCCCTACGAGCAGTACTTC. This encodes CASREDRWPYEQYF. J is TRBJ2-7 and V is TRBV5-1; possible D gene TRBD1, 6 bases. This CDR3 comprises 14 residues. The V end lost 5 bases, the J end lost 2 bases, and 14 bases lay between the germline ends. Germline values: CDR1 SGHRS, CDR2 YFSETQ.

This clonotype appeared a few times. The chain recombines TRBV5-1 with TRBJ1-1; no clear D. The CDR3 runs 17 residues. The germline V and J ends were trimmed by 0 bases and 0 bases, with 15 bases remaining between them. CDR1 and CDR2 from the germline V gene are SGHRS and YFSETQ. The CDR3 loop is CASSLVFGPFLNTEAFF. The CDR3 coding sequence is TGCGCCAGCAGCTTGGTATTCGGGCCATTCCTGAACACTGAAGCTTTCTTT.

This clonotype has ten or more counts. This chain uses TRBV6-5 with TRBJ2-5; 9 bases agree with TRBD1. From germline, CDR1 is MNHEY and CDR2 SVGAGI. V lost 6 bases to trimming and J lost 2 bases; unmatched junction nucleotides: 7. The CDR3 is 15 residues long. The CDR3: CASRRTGVAQETQYF. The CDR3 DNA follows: TGTGCCAGCAGGCGGACAGGGGTTGCACAAGAGACCCAGTACTTC.

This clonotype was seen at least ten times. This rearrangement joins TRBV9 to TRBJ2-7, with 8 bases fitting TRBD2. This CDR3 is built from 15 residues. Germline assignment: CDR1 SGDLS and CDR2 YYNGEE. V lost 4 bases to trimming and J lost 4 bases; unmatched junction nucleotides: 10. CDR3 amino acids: CASSLGGTSAYEQYF. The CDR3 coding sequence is TGTGCCAGCAGCTTAGGCGGGACTAGTGCGTACGAGCAGTACTTC.

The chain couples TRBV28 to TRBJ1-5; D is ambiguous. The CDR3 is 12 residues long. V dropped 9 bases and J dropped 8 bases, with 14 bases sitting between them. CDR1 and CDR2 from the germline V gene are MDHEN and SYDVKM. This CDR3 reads CASAVPHEPQHF. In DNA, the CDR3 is TGTGCCAGTGCGGTACCCCATGAGCCCCAGCATTTT.

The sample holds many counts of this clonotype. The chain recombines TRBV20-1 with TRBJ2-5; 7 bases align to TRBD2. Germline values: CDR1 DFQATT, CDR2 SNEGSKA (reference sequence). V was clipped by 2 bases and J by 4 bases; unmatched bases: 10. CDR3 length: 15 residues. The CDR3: CSARQRGSSRETQYF. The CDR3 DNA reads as TGCAGTGCTAGACAGCGCGGGAGTAGCCGAGAGACCCAGTACTTC.

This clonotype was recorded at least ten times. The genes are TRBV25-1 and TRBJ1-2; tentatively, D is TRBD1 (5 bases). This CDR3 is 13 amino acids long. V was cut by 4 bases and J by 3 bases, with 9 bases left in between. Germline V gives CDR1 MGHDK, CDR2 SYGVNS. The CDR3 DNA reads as TGTGCCAGCAGTGGGGGGAGCGACTATGGCTACACCTTC. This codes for CASSGGSDYGYTF.

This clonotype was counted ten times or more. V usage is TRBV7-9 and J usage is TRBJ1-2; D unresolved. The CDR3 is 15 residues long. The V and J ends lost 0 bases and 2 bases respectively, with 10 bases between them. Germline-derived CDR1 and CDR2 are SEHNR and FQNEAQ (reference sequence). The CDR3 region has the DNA TGTGCCAGCAGCTTAGCTGTGGGCAGAAACTATGGCTACACCTTC. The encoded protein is CASSLAVGRNYGYTF.

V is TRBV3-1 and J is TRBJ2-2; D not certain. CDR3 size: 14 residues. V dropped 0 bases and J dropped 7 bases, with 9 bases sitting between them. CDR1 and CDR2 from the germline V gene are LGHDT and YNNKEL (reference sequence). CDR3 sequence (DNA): TGTGCCAGCAGCCAAGATTGGCGGAGCGGGGAGCTGTTTTTT. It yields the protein CASSQDWRSGELFF. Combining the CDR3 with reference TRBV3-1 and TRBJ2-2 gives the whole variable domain DTAVSQTPKYLVTQMGNDKSIKCEQNLGHDTMYWYKQDSKKFLKIMFSYNNKELIINETVPNRFSPKSPDKAHLNLHINSLELGDSAVYFCASSQDWRSGELFFGEGSRLTVL.

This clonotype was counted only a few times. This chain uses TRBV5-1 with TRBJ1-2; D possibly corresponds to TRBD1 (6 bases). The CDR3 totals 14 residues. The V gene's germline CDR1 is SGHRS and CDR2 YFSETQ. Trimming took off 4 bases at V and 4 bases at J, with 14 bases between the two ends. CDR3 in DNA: TGCGCCAGCAGCAGGACAGAGCCCGGCTATGGCTACACCTTC. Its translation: CASSRTEPGYGYTF.

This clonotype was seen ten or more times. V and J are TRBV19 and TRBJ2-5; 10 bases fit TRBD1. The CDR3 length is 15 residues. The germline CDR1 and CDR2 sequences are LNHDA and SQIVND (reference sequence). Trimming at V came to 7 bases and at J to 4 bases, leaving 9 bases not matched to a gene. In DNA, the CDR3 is TGTGCCAGTAACCCAAGGGGACAGGGGCCAGAGACCCAGTACTTC. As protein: CASNPRGQGPETQYF.

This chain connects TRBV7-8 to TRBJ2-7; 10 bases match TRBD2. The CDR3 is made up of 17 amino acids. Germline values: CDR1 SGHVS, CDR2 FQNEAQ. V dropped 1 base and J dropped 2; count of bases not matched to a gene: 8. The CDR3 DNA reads TGTGCCAGCAGCTTAGTGAGCGGGAGGGCCGGCGCCTACGAGCAGTACTTC. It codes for CASSLVSGRAGAYEQYF.

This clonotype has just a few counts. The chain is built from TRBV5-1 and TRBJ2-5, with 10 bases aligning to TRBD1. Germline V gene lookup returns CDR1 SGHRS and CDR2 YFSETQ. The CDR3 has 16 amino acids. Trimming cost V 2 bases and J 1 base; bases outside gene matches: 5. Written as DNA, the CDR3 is TGCGCCAGCAGCTTCCCCCGGACAGGGGGCCAAGAGACCCAGTACTTC. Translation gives CASSFPRTGGQETQYF.

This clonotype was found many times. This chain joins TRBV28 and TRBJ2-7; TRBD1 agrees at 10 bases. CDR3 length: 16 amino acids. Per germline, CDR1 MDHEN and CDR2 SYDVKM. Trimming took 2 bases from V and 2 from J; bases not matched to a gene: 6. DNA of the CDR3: TGTGCCAGCAGTTTACCCCAGGGACAGGGGACCTACGAGCAGTACTTC. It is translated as CASSLPQGQGTYEQYF.

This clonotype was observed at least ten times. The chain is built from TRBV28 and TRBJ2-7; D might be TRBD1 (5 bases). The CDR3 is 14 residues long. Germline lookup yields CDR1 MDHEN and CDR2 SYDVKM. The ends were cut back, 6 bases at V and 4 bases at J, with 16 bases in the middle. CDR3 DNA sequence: TGTGCCAGCAGCCCCTTCCCAGGGCAATACGAGCAGTACTTC. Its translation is CASSPFPGQYEQYF.

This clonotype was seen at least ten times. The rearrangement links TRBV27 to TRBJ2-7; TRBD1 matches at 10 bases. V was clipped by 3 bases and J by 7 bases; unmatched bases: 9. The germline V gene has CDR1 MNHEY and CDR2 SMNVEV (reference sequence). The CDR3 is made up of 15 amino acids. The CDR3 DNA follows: TGTGCCAGCAGTTTGATGACAGGGGGCCAAGGAGAGCAGTACTTC. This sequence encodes CASSLMTGGQGEQYF.

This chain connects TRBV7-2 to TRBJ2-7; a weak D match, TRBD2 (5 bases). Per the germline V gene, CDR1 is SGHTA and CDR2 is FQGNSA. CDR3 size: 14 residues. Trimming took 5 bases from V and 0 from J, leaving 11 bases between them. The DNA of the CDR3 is TGTGCCAGCAGCGTATCTAGCAGCTCCTACGAGCAGTACTTC. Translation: CASSVSSSSYEQYF.

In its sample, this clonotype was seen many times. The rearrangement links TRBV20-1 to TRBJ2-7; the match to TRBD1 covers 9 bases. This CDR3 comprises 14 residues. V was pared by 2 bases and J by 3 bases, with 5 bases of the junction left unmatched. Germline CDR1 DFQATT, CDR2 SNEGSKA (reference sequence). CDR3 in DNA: TGCAGTGCTAGACAACCGGGACAGGGCTACGAGCAGTACTTC. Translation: CSARQPGQGYEQYF.

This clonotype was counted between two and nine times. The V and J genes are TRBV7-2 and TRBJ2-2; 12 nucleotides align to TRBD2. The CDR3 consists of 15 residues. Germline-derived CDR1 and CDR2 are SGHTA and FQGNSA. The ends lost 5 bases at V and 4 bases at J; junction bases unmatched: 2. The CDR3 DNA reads TGTGCCAGCAGCCAGACTAGCGGGGGCACCGGGGAGCTGTTTTTT. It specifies CASSQTSGGTGELFF.